These 25 T cell receptor beta chains were all obtained from the same sample, sequenced in a study of T cell repertoires and HLA-DP antigens. Repertoires were generated with immunoSEQ multiplex PCR, while TCRdb's copy carries only in-frame clones and drops some. Of around 90,000 clones in the sample, around nine tenths were seen once. Their target antigens are unknown. The specimen sequenced was CD4+ T cells from PBMCs. The receptors come from a man aged 50 to 60 in good health and CMV-seronegative.

This clone was recorded only once. The genes are TRBV6-5 and TRBJ1-1, with 9 nucleotides matching TRBD1. Per germline, CDR1 MNHEY and CDR2 SVGAGI. The CDR3 spans 14 residues. V shed 0 bases and J 9 bases; nucleotides not matched to a gene: 5. This CDR3 is CASSYSPGQGKAFF. Written as DNA, the CDR3 is TGTGCCAGCAGTTACTCCCCGGGACAGGGAAAAGCTTTCTTT.

The V and J genes are TRBV7-2 and TRBJ2-1; the match to TRBD2 covers 11 bases. CDR1 and CDR2 (germline): SGHTA, FQGNSA. The CDR3 loop spans 14 amino acids. Trimming removed 8 bases from V and 6 bases from J; junction bases left unmatched: 6. The CDR3 nucleotides are TGTGCCAGCGGGGCTAGCGGGAGGTTCAATGAGCAGTTCTTC. Residues: CASGASGRFNEQFF.

The rearrangement uses TRBV18 and TRBJ1-5; D may be TRBD1 (6 bases). The CDR3 is 14 amino acids. V shed 3 bases and J shed 6 bases, with 12 bases lying between them. The germline CDR1 and CDR2 sequences are KGHSH and LQKENI. The CDR3 here is CASSPTGLGQPQHF. CDR3 bases: TGTGCCAGCTCACCCACAGGGTTGGGTCAGCCCCAGCATTTT.

The V gene is TRBV6-6, the J gene TRBJ1-4; D is unclear. The V end was cut by 4 bases, the J end by 5 bases, with 8 bases between. Germline V gives CDR1 MNHNY, CDR2 SVGAGI (reference sequence). The CDR3 has 13 amino acids. CDR3: CASSSTLNEKLFF. The CDR3 DNA is TGTGCCAGCAGTTCCACCCTGAATGAAAAACTGTTTTTT.

The chain links TRBV19 to TRBJ1-4, with 8 bases aligning to TRBD1. V lost 3 bases, J lost 7 bases, and 4 bases stayed unmatched. Germline V gene data show CDR1 as LNHDA and CDR2 as SQIVND (reference sequence). The length of the CDR3 is 14 residues. The CDR3 DNA reads TGTGCCAGTAGTATTGGGACAGGCGGTGAAAAACTGTTTTTT. It is translated as CASSIGTGGEKLFF.

This chain joins TRBV7-2 and TRBJ2-6; TRBD1 might be the D (5 bases). The CDR3 runs to 18 residues. Trimming removed 1 base from V and 0 bases from J, with 13 bases in between. The germline gives CDR1 SGHTA, CDR2 FQGNSA. Here the CDR3 reads CASSLVIGHTSGANVLTF. The CDR3, as DNA: TGTGCCAGCAGCTTAGTAATTGGACATACCTCTGGGGCCAACGTCCTGACTTTC.

The chain uses TRBV7-2 and TRBJ1-6; D is unresolved. Germline V gives CDR1 SGHTA, CDR2 FQGNSA. There are 13 residues in the CDR3. V gave up 4 bases and J gave up 9 bases, with 10 bases separating them. The CDR3 DNA is TGTGCCAGCAGCTCCGACCCCGGTTCACCCCTCCACTTT. Translating gives CASSSDPGSPLHF.

The CDR3 DNA reads as TGCGCCAGCAGCCAACGGAACACAGGAGGTGAGCAGTACTTC. Translation gives CASSQRNTGGEQYF. The V call is TRBV4-1, the J call TRBJ2-7; perhaps D is TRBD1 or TRBD2 (5 bases each). The V gene lost 2 bases and the J gene lost 7 bases, with 15 bases spanning the gap. The CDR3 totals 14 residues. Germline lookup yields CDR1 MGHRA and CDR2 YSYEKL.

This clone was detected a few times. This sample includes further DNA sequences coding for the same CDR3. The rearrangement uses TRBV6-5 and TRBJ2-7; 8 bases are a match to TRBD1. V was pared by 2 bases and J by 0 bases, with 3 bases of the junction left unmatched. Per the germline V gene, CDR1 is MNHEY and CDR2 is SVGAGI. The CDR3 runs 15 residues. In nucleotides, the CDR3 is TGTGCCAGCAGTTACCGAGGACAGGGCTCCTACGAGCAGTACTTC. This sequence encodes CASSYRGQGSYEQYF.

Written as DNA, the CDR3 is TGTGCCAGCAGTGCTACCAGGGGATCCGGCTACACCTTC. Protein: CASSATRGSGYTF. The chain employs TRBV6-1 and TRBJ1-2; D is perhaps TRBD1 (6 bases). The length of the CDR3 is 13 residues. The V end lost 4 bases, the J end lost 8 bases, and 14 bases lay between the germline ends. Germline values: CDR1 MNHNS, CDR2 SASEGT.

V is TRBV4-2 and J is TRBJ2-7; a weak D match, TRBD1 (6 bases). The V gene's germline CDR1 is LGHNA and CDR2 YNFKEQ. CDR3 length: 14 amino acids. V lost 1 base and J lost 2, with 9 bases in between. CDR3: CASSQAGTTYEQYF. The CDR3 DNA reads as TGTGCCAGCAGCCAAGCTGGGACAACCTACGAGCAGTACTTC.

The J gene is TRBJ1-5, the V gene TRBV18; D uncertain. The CDR3 is made up of 13 amino acids. Trimming shortened V by 2 bases and J by 4 bases, and 6 bases separated the two germline ends. Per germline, CDR1 KGHSH and CDR2 LQKENI. CDR3 sequence (DNA): TGTGCCAGCTCACCATCGGGGAATCAGCCCCAGCATTTT. Translated, it gives CASSPSGNQPQHF.

V and J are TRBV12-5 and TRBJ2-7; D is perhaps TRBD1 or TRBD2 (6 bases each). V was pared by 0 bases and J by 6 bases, with 12 bases between. The CDR3 covers 14 residues. Germline lookup yields CDR1 LGHNT and CDR2 FRNRAP. The CDR3 protein is CASGLVGGPGEQYF. The DNA for the CDR3 is TGTGCTAGTGGTTTGGTGGGGGGCCCTGGCGAGCAGTACTTC.

This sequence joins TRBV19 and TRBJ2-1; TRBD1 matches at 7 bases. Germline V CDR1 and CDR2: LNHDA, SQIVND (reference sequence). The length of the CDR3 is 15 residues. Unmatched junction bases numbered 9, after V lost 5 bases and J lost 5 bases. The CDR3 DNA follows: TGTGCCAGTAGTGTCCGGGACAGCCTACACAATGAGCAGTTCTTC. Protein sequence: CASSVRDSLHNEQFF.

The chain links TRBV19 to TRBJ2-7; either TRBD1 or TRBD2 may fit D (5 bases each). Germline V gene lookup returns CDR1 LNHDA and CDR2 SQIVND (reference sequence). The CDR3 totals 14 residues. V shed 6 bases and J shed 2 bases, with 14 bases lying between them. The CDR3 sequence: CASRTTPGPYEQYF. CDR3 in DNA: TGTGCCAGTAGAACTACACCGGGACCCTACGAGCAGTACTTC.

The J gene is TRBJ1-2, the V gene TRBV6-6; D gene ambiguous. Germline assignment: CDR1 MNHNY and CDR2 SVGAGI (reference sequence). This CDR3 is 16 amino acids long. V was clipped by 2 bases and J by 2 bases, with 15 bases between them. The CDR3 reads CASSYGSAPSNYGYTF. The CDR3 coding sequence is TGTGCCAGCAGTTACGGTTCGGCTCCTTCAAACTATGGCTACACCTTC.

The chain carries TRBV11-3 and TRBJ2-1; D remains ambiguous. V was cut by 1 base and J by 6 bases, with 22 bases left in between. Germline CDR1 and CDR2: SGHNT and YENEEA. This CDR3 has 18 amino acids. The CDR3 loop is CASSLVSVALRPPNEQFF. The CDR3 nucleotides are TGTGCCAGCAGCTTAGTATCAGTCGCATTACGACCCCCCAATGAGCAGTTCTTC. The variable domain in full, completed from reference TRBV11-3 and TRBJ2-1, reads EAGVVQSPRYKIIEKKQPVAFWCNPISGHNTLYWYLQNLGQGPELLIRYENEEAVDDSQLPKDRFSAERLKGVDSTLKIQPAELGDSAVYLCASSLVSVALRPPNEQFFGPGTRLTVL.

There are a few counts of this clone. The chain employs TRBV11-2 and TRBJ2-7; D call uncertain. The CDR3 runs to 11 residues. The V gene lost 1 base and the J gene lost 8 bases, with 6 bases spanning the gap. Germline-derived CDR1 and CDR2 are SGHAT and FQNNGV. The CDR3 reads CASSLGVQQYF. In nucleotides, the CDR3 is TGTGCCAGCAGCTTAGGAGTCCAGCAGTACTTC.

This clone is a singleton in its sample. The gene calls are TRBV11-3 and TRBJ1-2; 9 nucleotides line up with TRBD1. Trimming at V came to 5 bases and at J to 3 bases, leaving 4 bases not matched to a gene. CDR1 is SGHNT and CDR2 is YENEEA in the germline V gene. There are 14 residues in the CDR3. This CDR3 is CASSRGQGDYGYTF. In DNA, the CDR3 is TGTGCCAGCAGCCGGGGACAGGGAGACTATGGCTACACCTTC.

A single count supports this clone. This chain links TRBV7-9 with TRBJ2-5, with D tentatively TRBD2 (5 bases). The CDR3 length is 14 residues. The germline V and J ends were trimmed by 3 bases and 3 bases, with 11 bases remaining between them. The germline CDR1 and CDR2 sequences are SEHNR and FQNEAQ (reference sequence). The CDR3 DNA reads as TGTGCCAGCAGCTTCGGAACGGGAAAAGAGACCCAGTACTTC. Protein: CASSFGTGKETQYF.

This chain joins TRBV5-4 and TRBJ2-3; TRBD2 aligns across 8 bases. CDR1 SGHNT and CDR2 YYREEE come from the germline V gene (reference sequence). The CDR3 is 15 residues long. The junction had 3 bases not matched to a gene; V was cut back by 0 bases and J by 3 bases. The CDR3 DNA reads TGTGCCAGCAGCTTGGCCCCGGGGGGGACAGATACGCAGTATTTT. Translation gives CASSLAPGGTDTQYF.

This clone showed up just once. The genes are TRBV7-8 and TRBJ2-7; D is unresolved. This CDR3 contains 11 residues. Germline V CDR1 and CDR2: SGHVS, FQNEAQ. Trimming stripped 2 bases from V and 4 bases from J, with 3 bases between. The CDR3 loop is CASSLTYEQYF. As DNA, the CDR3 is TGTGCCAGCAGCTTAACTTACGAGCAGTACTTC.

V and J are TRBV10-2 and TRBJ1-6; D might be TRBD1 (6 bases). V was clipped by 0 bases and J by 0 bases, with 18 bases between them. The CDR3 totals 20 residues. Germline V gene data show CDR1 as WSHSY and CDR2 as SAAADI. CDR3 nucleotides: TGCGCCAGCAGTGAGTCCCCGCAAACAGGGCTGAGCTCCTATAATTCACCCCTCCACTTT. It is translated as CASSESPQTGLSSYNSPLHF.

The chain recombines TRBV5-1 with TRBJ1-1; possibly TRBD1 for D (6 bases). V lost 1 base, J lost 4 bases, and 17 bases lay in between. The CDR3 loop spans 16 amino acids. Germline V gene lookup returns CDR1 SGHRS and CDR2 YFSETQ. The CDR3 bases are TGCGCCAGCAGCTTGCAATCAGGGGCGGTTTTCACTGAAGCTTTCTTT. Its translation: CASSLQSGAVFTEAFF. Full variable domain (rest looked up from reference TRBV5-1 and TRBJ1-1): KAGVTQTPRYLIKTRGQQVTLSCSPISGHRSVSWYQQTPGQGLQFLFEYFSETQRNKGNFPGRFSGRQFSNSRSEMNVSTLELGDSALYLCASSLQSGAVFTEAFFGQGTRLTVV.

This clone was counted a few times. This chain uses TRBV23-1 with TRBJ2-3; 9 nucleotides align to TRBD1. TRBV23-1 is marked as an open reading frame, function uncertain. The CDR3 is 17 residues long. Germline trimming cut 4 bases from V and 5 bases from J; bases unmatched to any gene: 13. The CDR3 loop is CASSPGQGLSFGDTQYF. In DNA form, the CDR3 reads TGCGCCAGCAGTCCGGGACAGGGTCTATCCTTTGGAGATACGCAGTATTTT.